This section outlines one T cell receptor beta chain sequence together with its context. Antigen: not known. Germline V CDR1 and CDR2: KGHSH, LQKENI. This CDR3 comprises 16 residues. The V and J ends lost 6 bases and 0 bases, in that order; junction bases with no gene match: 6. TCRdb's copy holds only in-frame clones and misses some; the assay was immunoSEQ multiplex PCR. This sample has over 45,000 clones, with approximately 92% found just once. This record comes from a study of a mutant IDH1 vaccine in newly diagnosed glioma. Study-wide context: In some groups vaccination began 4-6 weeks post-radiotherapy; others received it with temozolomide.

The time point is: week 35, safety follow-up. A 20-mer mutant IDH1 peptide at 300 ug was injected subcutaneously with topical imiquimod. The patients received vaccinations eight times, in weeks 1, 3, 5, 7, 11, 15, 19 and 23. The donors had new WHO grade 3 or 4 astrocytomas; these were IDH1-mutant and ATRX-lost. The sequence was obtained from a man aged 45-60 years with glioma. The chain uses TRBV18 and TRBJ2-3; 10 bases agree with TRBD2. The specimen comprised PBMCs, sampled from a glioma patient whose treatment included an IDH1 peptide vaccine. The CDR3 DNA is TGTGCCAGCTCCCCAGCGGGGGGGTCTAGCACAGATACGCAGTATTTT. Translation: CASSPAGGSSTDTQYF. The full variable domain, completed using reference TRBV18 and TRBJ2-3, is NAGVMQNPRHLVRRRGQEARLRCSPMKGHSHVYWYRQLPEEGLKFMVYLQKENIIDESGMPKERFSAEFPKEGPSILRIQQVVRGDSAAYFCASSPAGGSSTDTQYFGPGTRLTVL.